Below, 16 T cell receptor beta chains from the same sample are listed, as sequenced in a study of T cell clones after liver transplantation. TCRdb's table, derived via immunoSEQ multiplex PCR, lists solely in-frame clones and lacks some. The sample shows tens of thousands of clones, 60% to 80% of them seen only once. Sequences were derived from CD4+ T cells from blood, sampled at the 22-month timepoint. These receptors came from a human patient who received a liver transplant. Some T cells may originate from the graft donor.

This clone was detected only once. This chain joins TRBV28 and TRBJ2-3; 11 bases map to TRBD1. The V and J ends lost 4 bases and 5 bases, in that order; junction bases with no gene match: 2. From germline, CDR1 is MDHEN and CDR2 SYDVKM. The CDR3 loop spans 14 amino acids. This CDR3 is CASSSGQGGDTQYF. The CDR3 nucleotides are TGTGCCAGCAGTTCGGGACAGGGGGGAGATACGCAGTATTTT.

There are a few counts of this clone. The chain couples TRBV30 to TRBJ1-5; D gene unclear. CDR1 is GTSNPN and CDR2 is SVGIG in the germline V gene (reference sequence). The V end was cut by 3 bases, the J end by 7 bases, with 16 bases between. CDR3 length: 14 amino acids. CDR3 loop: CAWRETPTGQPQHF. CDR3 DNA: TGTGCCTGGAGGGAAACTCCGACCGGGCAGCCCCAGCATTTT.

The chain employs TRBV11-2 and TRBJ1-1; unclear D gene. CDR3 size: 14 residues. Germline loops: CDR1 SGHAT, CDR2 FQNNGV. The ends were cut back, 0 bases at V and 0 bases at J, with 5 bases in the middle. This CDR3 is CASSLESVNTEAFF. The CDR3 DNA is TGTGCCAGCAGCTTAGAGTCGGTGAACACTGAAGCTTTCTTT.

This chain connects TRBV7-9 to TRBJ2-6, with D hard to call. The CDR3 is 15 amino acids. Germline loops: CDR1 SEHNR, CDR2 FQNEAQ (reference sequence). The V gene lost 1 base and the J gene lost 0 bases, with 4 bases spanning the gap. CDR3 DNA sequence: TGTGCCAGCAGCTTAGGCCCCTCTGGGGCCAACGTCCTGACTTTC. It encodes CASSLGPSGANVLTF. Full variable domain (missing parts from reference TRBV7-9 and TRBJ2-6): DTGVSQNPRHKITKRGQNVTFRCDPISEHNRLYWYRQTLGQGPEFLTYFQNEAQLEKSRLLSDRFSAERPKGSFSTLEIQRTEQGDSAMYLCASSLGPSGANVLTFGAGSRLTVL.

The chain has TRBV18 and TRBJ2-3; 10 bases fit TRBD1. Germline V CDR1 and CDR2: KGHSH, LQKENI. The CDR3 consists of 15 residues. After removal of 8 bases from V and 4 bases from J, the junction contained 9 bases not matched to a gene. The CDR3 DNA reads TGTGCCAGCGAAGACAGGGGGCTAACTCCAGATACGCAGTATTTT. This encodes CASEDRGLTPDTQYF. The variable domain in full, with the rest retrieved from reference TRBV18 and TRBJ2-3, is NAGVMQNPRHLVRRRGQEARLRCSPMKGHSHVYWYRQLPEEGLKFMVYLQKENIIDESGMPKERFSAEFPKEGPSILRIQQVVRGDSAAYFCASEDRGLTPDTQYFGPGTRLTVL.

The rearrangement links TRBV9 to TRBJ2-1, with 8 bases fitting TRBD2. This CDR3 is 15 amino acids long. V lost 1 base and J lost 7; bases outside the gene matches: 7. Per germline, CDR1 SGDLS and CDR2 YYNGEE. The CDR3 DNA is TGTGCCAGCAGCGTAAAAGCGGGGGCCGGTAATGAGCAGTTCTTC. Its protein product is CASSVKAGAGNEQFF.

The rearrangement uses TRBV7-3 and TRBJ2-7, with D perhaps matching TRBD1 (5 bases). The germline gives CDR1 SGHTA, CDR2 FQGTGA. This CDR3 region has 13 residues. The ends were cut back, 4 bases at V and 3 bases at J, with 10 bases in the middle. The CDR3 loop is CASSSGPGYEQYF. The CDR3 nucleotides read TGTGCCAGCAGCTCAGGGCCGGGCTACGAGCAGTACTTC.

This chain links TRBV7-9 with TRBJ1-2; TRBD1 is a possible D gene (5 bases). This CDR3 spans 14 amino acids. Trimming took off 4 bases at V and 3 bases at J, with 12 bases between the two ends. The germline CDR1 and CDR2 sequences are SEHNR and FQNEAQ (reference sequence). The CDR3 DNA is TGTGCCAGCAGCTCCAGGGCTGCGGACTATGGCTACACCTTC. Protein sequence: CASSSRAADYGYTF.

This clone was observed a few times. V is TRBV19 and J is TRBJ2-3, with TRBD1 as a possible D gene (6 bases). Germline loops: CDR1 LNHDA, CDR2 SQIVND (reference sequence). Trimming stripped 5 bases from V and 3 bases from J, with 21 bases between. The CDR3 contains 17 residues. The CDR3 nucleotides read TGTGCCAGTAGTCCAGGATCATCGACAGGTGGAACAGATACGCAGTATTTT. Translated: CASSPGSSTGGTDTQYF. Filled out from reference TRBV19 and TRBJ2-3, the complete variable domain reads DGGITQSPKYLFRKEGQNVTLSCEQNLNHDAMYWYRQDPGQGLRLIYYSQIVNDFQKGDIAEGYSVSREKKESFPLTVTSAQKNPTAFYLCASSPGSSTGGTDTQYFGPGTRLTVL.

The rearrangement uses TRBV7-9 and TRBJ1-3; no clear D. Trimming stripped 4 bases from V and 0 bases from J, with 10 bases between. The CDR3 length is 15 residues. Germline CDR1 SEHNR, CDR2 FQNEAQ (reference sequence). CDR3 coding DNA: TGTGCCAGCAGCTCTTTACGGGACTCTGGAAACACCATATATTTT. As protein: CASSSLRDSGNTIYF. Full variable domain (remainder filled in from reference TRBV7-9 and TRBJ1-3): DTGVSQNPRHKITKRGQNVTFRCDPISEHNRLYWYRQTLGQGPEFLTYFQNEAQLEKSRLLSDRFSAERPKGSFSTLEIQRTEQGDSAMYLCASSSLRDSGNTIYFGEGSWLTVV.

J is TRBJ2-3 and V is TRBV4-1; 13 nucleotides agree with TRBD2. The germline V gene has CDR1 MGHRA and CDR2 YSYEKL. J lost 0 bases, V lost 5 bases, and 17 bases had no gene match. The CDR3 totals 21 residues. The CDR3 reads CASSKRTQGLAGRSSTDTQYF. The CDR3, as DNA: TGCGCCAGCAGCAAAAGAACCCAGGGACTAGCGGGGAGATCTAGCACAGATACGCAGTATTTT.

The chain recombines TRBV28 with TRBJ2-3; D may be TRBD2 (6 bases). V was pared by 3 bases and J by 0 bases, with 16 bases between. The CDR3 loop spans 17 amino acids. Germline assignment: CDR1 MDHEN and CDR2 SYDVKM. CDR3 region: CASSLVGGAHSTDTQYF. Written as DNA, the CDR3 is TGTGCCAGCAGTTTGGTAGGCGGGGCCCACAGCACAGATACGCAGTATTTT.

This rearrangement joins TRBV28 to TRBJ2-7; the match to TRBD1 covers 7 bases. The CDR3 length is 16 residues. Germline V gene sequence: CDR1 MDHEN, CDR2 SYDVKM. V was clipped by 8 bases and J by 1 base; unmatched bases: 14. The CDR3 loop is CASPIGEQGTSYEQYF. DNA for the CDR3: TGTGCCAGCCCAATAGGGGAACAGGGGACATCCTACGAGCAGTACTTC.

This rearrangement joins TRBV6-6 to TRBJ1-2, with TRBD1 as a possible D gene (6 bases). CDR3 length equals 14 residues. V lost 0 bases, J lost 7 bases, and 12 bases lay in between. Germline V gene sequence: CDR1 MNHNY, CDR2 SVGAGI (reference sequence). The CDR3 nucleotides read TGTGCCAGCAGTTACTCGAACGGGGGCAGTGGCTACACCTTC. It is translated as CASSYSNGGSGYTF.

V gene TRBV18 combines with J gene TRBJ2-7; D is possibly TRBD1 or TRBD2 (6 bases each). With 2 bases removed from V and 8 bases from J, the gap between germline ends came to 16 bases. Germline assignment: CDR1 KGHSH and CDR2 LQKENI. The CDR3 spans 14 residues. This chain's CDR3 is CASSPSGGTLKQYF. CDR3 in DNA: TGTGCCAGCTCACCAAGCGGCGGGACACTCAAGCAGTACTTC.

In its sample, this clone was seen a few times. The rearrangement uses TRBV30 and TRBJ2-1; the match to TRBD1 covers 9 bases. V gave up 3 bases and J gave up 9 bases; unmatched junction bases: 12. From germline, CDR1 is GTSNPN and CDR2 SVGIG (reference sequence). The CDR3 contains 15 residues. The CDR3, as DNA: TGTGCCTGGAGGATTCAAGTGACAGGGGGAAGTGAGCAGTTCTTC. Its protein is CAWRIQVTGGSEQFF.